This T cell receptor (beta chain) was sequenced during a study of blood T cell repertoires in COVID-19. In the study overall: The United States, Italy and Spain provided the acute and convalescent COVID-19 samples.

With 8 bases removed from V and 11 bases from J, the gap between germline ends came to 18 bases. Germline CDR1 reads SNHLY; CDR2 reads FYNNEI. The CDR3 extends over 12 amino acids. The authors' processing: Estimated nucleated cell counts came from reference gene primer amplification. The data were produced by immunoSEQ multiplex PCR, yet TCRdb's version contains in-frame clones alone and is incomplete. The V and J calls and clone size come from that table; D and trimming were worked out from the DNA. The data contain fewer than 350,000 clones, approximately 85% of them singletons. V gene TRBV2 combines with J gene TRBJ1-1; D is possibly TRBD1 (6 bases). The material sequenced was peripheral blood. The TCR comes from a human donor in a cohort sampled during active COVID-19. Written as DNA, the CDR3 is TGTGCCAGCCTACAGGGTTGGGAAACGGCTTTCTTT. Its protein product is CASLQGWETAFF. Filled out from reference TRBV2 and TRBJ1-1, the complete variable domain reads EPEVTQTPSHQVTQMGQEVILRCVPISNHLYFYWYRQILGQKVEFLVSFYNNEISEKSEIFDDQFSVERPDGSNFTLKIRSTKLEDSAMYFCASLQGWETAFFGQGTRLTVV.